Listed below are T cell receptor beta chains from one sample, sequenced in a study of blood T cell repertoires in COVID-19. Assay used: immunoSEQ multiplex PCR; TCRdb lists only in-frame clones, some missing. The sample holds roughly 40,000 clones, roughly 84% seen once. What was sequenced was peripheral blood. The receptor source for this set is a woman in her 70s in a cohort sampled during active COVID-19. The CDR3 runs from the conserved cysteine through the conserved F or W. D genes are given only for firm matches. Size tells how often a clone was seen (once, few, many) or the class of an expanded clone, and some rows leave it out.

>TRBV21-1|NA|NA|TRBJ2-7
CASSKGSGGPGWQYF
TGTGCCAGCAGCAAAGGGTCGGGAGGGCCAGGGTGGCAGTACTTC
>TRBV7-2|NA|TRBD2|TRBJ2-1
CASSLGLRGTSGMYNEQFF
TGTGCCAGCAGCTTGGGGCTTAGGGGGACTAGCGGGATGTACAATGAGCAGTTCTTC
>TRBV28|NA|TRBD2|TRBJ2-2
CASSKSLAGDRTGELFF
TGTGCCAGCAGCAAATCACTAGCGGGAGATCGCACCGGGGAGCTGTTTTTT
>TRBV19|NA|NA|TRBJ1-3
CASSAGRNSGNTIYF
TGTGCCAGTAGTGCGGGACGGAACTCTGGAAACACCATATATTTT
>TRBV28|NA|TRBD2|TRBJ2-1
CASRAGLAGVRNEQFF
TGTGCCAGCAGGGCCGGACTAGCGGGAGTGAGGAATGAGCAGTTCTTC
>TRBV11-2|NA|TRBD2|TRBJ2-5
CASSLRGLAGGKETQYF
TGTGCCAGCAGCTTACGGGGACTAGCGGGAGGCAAAGAGACCCAGTACTTC
>TRBV3-1/TRBV3-2|NA|TRBD1|TRBJ2-1
CASSPLYYGTAKGNEQFF
TGTGCCAGCAGCCCTTTATATTACGGGACAGCCAAGGGGAATGAGCAGTTCTTC
>TRBV6-6|medium-sized|NA|TRBJ1-5
CASSLDWQPQHF
TGTGCCAGCAGTCTCGACTGGCAGCCCCAGCATTTT
>TRBV5-1|NA|TRBD2|TRBJ2-1
CASSFLAGDGDEQFF
TGCGCCAGCAGCTTCCTAGCGGGAGACGGGGATGAGCAGTTCTTC
>TRBV19|NA|NA|TRBJ2-5
CASRPSQVRTETQYF
TGTGCCAGTAGACCCTCACAGGTTCGAACGGAGACCCAGTACTTC
>TRBV6-5|NA|NA|TRBJ2-3
CASSRQVGSTDTQYF
TGTGCCAGCAGTCGTCAGGTCGGGAGTACAGATACGCAGTATTTT
>TRBV16|NA|TRBD1|TRBJ1-5
CASSPDRDQPQHF
TGTGCCAGCAGCCCCGACAGGGATCAGCCCCAGCATTTT
>TRBV12-2|NA|NA|TRBJ2-1
CASRCGTSGLHGGYNEQFF
TGTGCAAGTCGCTGCGGGACTAGCGGGCTCCATGGGGGTTACAATGAGCAGTTCTTC